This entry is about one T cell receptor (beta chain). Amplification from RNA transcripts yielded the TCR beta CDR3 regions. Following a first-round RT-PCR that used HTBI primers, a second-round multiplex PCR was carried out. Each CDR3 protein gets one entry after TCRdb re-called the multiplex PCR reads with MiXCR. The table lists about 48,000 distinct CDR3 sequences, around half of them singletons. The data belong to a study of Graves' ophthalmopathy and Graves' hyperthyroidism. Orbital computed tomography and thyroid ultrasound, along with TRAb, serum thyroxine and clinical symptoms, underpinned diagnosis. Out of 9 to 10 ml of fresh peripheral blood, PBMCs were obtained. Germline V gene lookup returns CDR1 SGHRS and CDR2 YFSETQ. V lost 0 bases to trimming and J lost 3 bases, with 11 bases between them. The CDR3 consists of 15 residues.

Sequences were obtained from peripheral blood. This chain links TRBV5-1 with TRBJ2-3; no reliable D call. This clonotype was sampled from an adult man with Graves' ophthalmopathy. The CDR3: CASSLAVGQTDTQYF. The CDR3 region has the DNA TGCGCCAGCAGCTTGGCCGTCGGCCAAACAGATACGCAGTATTTT.